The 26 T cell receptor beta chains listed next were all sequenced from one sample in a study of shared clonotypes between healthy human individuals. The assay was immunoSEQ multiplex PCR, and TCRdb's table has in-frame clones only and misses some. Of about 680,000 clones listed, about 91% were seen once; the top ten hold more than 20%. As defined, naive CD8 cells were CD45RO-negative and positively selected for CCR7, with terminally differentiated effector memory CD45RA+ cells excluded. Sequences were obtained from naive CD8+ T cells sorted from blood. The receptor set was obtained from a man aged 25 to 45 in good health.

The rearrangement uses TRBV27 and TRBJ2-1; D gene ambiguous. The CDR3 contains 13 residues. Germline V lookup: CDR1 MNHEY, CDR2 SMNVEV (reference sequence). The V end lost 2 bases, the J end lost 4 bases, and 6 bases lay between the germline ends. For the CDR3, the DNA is TGTGCCAGCAGTTTAAAGATTTACAATGAGCAGTTCTTC. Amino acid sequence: CASSLKIYNEQFF.

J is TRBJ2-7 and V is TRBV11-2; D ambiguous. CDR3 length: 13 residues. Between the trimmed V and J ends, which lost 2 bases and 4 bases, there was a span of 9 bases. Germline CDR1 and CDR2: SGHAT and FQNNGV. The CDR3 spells CASSLSPVYEQYF. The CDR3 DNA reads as TGTGCCAGCAGCTTATCTCCAGTATACGAGCAGTACTTC.

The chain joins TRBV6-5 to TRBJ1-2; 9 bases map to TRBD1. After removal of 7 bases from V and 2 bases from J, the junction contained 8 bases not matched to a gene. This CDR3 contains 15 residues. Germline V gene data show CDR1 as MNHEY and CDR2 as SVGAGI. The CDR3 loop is CASKITGGPNYGYTF. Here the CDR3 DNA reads TGTGCCAGCAAAATCACAGGGGGCCCCAACTATGGCTACACCTTC.

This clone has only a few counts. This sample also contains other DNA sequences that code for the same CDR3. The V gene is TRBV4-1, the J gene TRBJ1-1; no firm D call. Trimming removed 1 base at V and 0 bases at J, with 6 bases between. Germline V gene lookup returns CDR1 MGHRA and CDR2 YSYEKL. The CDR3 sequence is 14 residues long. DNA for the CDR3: TGCGCCAGCAGCCAAGGACCGATGAACACTGAAGCTTTCTTT. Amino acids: CASSQGPMNTEAFF.

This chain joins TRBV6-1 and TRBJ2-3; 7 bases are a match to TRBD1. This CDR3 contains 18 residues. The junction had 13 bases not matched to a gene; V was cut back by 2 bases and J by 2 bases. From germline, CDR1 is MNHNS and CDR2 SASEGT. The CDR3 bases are TGTGCCAGCAGTGAAAAGGGCGTGGGGGACAGTGCCACAGATACGCAGTATTTT. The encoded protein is CASSEKGVGDSATDTQYF.

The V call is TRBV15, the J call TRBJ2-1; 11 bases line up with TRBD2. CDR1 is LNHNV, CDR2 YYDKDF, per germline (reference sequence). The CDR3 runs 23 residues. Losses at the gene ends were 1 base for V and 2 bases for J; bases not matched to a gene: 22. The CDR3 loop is CATSRVGKGPTGTSGRTYNEQFF. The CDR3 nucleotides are TGTGCCACCAGCAGAGTAGGGAAAGGACCGACCGGGACTAGCGGCCGAACCTACAATGAGCAGTTCTTC. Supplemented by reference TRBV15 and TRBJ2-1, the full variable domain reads DAMVIQNPRYQVTQFGKPVTLSCSQTLNHNVMYWYQQKSSQAPKLLFHYYDKDFNNEADTPDNFQSRRPNTSFCFLDIRSPGLGDTAMYLCATSRVGKGPTGTSGRTYNEQFFGPGTRLTVL.

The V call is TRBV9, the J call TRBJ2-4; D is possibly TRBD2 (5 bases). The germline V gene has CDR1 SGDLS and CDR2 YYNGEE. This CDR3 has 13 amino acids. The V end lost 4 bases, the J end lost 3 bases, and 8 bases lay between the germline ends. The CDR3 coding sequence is TGTGCCAGCAGCCCCGGAGGCAAAAACATTCAGTACTTC. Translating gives CASSPGGKNIQYF.

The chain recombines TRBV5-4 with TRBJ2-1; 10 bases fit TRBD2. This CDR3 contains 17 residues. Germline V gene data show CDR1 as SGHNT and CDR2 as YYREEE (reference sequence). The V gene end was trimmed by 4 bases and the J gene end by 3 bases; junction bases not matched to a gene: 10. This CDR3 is CASSPIEAGGNYNEQFF. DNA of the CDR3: TGTGCCAGCAGCCCGATCGAAGCGGGAGGGAACTACAATGAGCAGTTCTTC. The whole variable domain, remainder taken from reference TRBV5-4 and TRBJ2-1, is ETGVTQSPTHLIKTRGQQVTLRCSSQSGHNTVSWYQQALGQGPQFIFQYYREEENGRGNFPPRFSGLQFPNYSSELNVNALELDDSALYLCASSPIEAGGNYNEQFFGPGTRLTVL.

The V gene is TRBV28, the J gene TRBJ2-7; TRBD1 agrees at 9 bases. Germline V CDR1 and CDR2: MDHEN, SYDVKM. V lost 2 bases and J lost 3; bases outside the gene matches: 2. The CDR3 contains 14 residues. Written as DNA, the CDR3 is TGTGCCAGCAGTTTAAGGGGACAGGGCTACGAGCAGTACTTC. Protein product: CASSLRGQGYEQYF.

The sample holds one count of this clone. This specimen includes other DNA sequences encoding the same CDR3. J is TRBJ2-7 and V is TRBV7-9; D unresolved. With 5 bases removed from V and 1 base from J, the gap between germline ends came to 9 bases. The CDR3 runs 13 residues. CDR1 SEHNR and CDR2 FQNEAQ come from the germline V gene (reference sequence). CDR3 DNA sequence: TGTGCCAGCAGCCCGGGCCTATCCTACGAGCAGTACTTC. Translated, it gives CASSPGLSYEQYF.

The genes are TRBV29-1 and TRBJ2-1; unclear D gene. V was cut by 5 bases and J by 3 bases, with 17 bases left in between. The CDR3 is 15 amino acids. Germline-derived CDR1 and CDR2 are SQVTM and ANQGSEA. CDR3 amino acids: CSVNGGSTSYNEQFF. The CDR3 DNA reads TGCAGCGTTAACGGCGGTTCGACAAGCTACAATGAGCAGTTCTTC.

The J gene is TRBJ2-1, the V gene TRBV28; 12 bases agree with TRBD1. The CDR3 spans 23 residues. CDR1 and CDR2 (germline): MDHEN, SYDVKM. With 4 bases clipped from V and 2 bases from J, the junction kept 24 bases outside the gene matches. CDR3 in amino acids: CASSYPSNPGQGAILRTYNEQFF. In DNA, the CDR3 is TGTGCCAGCAGTTACCCCTCAAATCCGGGACAGGGGGCAATCCTAAGAACCTACAATGAGCAGTTCTTC.

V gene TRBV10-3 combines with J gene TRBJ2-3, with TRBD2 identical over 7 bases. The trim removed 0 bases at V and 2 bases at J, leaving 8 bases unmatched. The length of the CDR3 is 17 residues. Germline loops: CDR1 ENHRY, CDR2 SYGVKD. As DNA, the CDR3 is TGTGCCATCAGTGAGTCCGGGATTCGGGAGGCCACAGATACGCAGTATTTT. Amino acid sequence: CAISESGIREATDTQYF.

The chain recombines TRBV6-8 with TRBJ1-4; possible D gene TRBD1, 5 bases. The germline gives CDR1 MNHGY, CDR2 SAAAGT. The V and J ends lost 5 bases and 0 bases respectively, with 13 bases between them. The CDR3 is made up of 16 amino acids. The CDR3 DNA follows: TGTGCCAGCAGTGTGGGGCAGCAGGCAACTAATGAAAAACTGTTTTTT. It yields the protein CASSVGQQATNEKLFF.

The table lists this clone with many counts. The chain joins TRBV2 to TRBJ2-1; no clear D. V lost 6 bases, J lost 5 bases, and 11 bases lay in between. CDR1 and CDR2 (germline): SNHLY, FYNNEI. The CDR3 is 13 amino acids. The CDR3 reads CASRWAPDNEQFF. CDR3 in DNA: TGTGCCAGCAGGTGGGCCCCGGACAATGAGCAGTTCTTC.

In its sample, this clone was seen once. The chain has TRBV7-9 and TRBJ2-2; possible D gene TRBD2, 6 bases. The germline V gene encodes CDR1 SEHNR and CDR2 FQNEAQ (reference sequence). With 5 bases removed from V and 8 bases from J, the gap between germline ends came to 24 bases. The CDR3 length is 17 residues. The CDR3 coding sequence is TGTGCCAGCAGCACAAGCTACGGGACTGTCAGCGCGGGGGAGCTGTTTTTT. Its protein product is CASSTSYGTVSAGELFF.

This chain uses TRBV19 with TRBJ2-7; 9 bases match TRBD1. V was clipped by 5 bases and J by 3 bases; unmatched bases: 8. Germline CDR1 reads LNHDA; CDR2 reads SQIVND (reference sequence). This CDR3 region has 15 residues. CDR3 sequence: CASSAGTGPGYEQYF. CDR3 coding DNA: TGTGCCAGTAGTGCCGGGACAGGGCCGGGCTACGAGCAGTACTTC. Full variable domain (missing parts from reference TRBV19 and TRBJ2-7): DGGITQSPKYLFRKEGQNVTLSCEQNLNHDAMYWYRQDPGQGLRLIYYSQIVNDFQKGDIAEGYSVSREKKESFPLTVTSAQKNPTAFYLCASSAGTGPGYEQYFGPGTRLTVT.

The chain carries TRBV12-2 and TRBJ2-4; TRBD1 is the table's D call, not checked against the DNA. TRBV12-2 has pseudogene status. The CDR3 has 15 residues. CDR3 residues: CASRFTGSAKNIQYF. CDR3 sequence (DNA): TGTGCAAGTCGCTTTACAGGGTCTGCCAAAAACATTCAGTACTTC.

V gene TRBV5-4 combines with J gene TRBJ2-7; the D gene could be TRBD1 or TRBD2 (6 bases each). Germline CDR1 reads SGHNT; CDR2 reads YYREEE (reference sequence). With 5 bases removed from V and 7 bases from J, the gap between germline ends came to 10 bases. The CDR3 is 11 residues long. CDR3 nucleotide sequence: TGTGCCAGCAGGGGAGGACAGGAGCAGTACTTC. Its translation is CASRGGQEQYF. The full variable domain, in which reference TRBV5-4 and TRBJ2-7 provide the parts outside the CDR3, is ETGVTQSPTHLIKTRGQQVTLRCSSQSGHNTVSWYQQALGQGPQFIFQYYREEENGRGNFPPRFSGLQFPNYSSELNVNALELDDSALYLCASRGGQEQYFGPGTRLTVT.

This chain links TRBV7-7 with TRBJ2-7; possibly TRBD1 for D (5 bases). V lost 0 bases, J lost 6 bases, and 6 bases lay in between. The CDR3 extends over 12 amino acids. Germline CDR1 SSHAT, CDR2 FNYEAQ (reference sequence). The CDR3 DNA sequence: TGTGCCAGCAGCTTAGCGCAGGGCGAGCAGTACTTC. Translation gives CASSLAQGEQYF. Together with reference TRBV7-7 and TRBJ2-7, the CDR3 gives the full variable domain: GAGVSQSPRYKVTKRGQDVTLRCDPISSHATLYWYQQALGQGPEFLTYFNYEAQPDKSGLPSDRFSAERPEGSISTLTIQRTEQRDSAMYRCASSLAQGEQYFGPGTRLTVT.

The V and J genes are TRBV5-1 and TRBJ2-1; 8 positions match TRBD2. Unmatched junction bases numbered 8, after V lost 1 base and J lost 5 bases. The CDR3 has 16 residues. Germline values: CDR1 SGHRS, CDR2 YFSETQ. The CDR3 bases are TGCGCCAGCAGCTTGACCGGGAGGGCAAAGAACAATGAGCAGTTCTTC. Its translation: CASSLTGRAKNNEQFF.

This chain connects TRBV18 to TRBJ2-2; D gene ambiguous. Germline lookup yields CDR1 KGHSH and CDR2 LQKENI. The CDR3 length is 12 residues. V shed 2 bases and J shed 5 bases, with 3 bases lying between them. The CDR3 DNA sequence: TGTGCCAGCTCACCAACTACCGGGGAGCTGTTTTTT. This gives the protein CASSPTTGELFF.

The CDR3 spells CASSITRGLAGEQYF. CDR3 DNA sequence: TGTGCCAGCAGCATTACCCGAGGACTAGCGGGAGAGCAGTACTTC. The gene calls are TRBV28 and TRBJ2-7, with 12 bases identical to TRBD2. CDR3 length equals 15 residues. V dropped 6 bases and J dropped 7; count of bases not matched to a gene: 10. CDR1 and CDR2 (germline): MDHEN, SYDVKM.

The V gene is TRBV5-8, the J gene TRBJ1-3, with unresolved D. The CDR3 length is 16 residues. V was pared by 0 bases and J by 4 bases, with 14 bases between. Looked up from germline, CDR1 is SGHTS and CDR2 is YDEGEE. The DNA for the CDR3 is TGTGCCAGCAGCTTGGACCCGGCGACTGGGGGAAACACCATATATTTT. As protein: CASSLDPATGGNTIYF.

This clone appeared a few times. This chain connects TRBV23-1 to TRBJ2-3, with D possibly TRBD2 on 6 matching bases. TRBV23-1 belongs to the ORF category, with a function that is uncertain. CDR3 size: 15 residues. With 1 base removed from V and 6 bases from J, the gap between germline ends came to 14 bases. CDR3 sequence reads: CASSQWVGGMDTQYF. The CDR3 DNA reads TGCGCCAGCAGTCAATGGGTAGGAGGGATGGATACGCAGTATTTT.

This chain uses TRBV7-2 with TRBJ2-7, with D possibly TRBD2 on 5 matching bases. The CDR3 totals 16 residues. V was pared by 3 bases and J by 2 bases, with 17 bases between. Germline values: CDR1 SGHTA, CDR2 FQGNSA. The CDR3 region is CASSFPSEGGPYEQYF. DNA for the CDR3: TGTGCCAGCAGCTTCCCCAGCGAGGGTGGGCCCTACGAGCAGTACTTC.